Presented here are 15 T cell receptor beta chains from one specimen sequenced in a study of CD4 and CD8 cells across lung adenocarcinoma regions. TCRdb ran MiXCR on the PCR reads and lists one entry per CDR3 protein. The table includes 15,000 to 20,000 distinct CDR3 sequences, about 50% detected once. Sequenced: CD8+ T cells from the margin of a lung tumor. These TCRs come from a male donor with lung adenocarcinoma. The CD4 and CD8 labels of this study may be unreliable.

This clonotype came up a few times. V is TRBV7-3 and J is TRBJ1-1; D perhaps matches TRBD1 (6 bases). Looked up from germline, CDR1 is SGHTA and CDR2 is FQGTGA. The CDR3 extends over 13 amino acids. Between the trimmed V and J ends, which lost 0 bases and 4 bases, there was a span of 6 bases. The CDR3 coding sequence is TGTGCCAGCAGCTTAACAGGGGGCACTGAAGCTTTCTTT. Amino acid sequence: CASSLTGGTEAFF.

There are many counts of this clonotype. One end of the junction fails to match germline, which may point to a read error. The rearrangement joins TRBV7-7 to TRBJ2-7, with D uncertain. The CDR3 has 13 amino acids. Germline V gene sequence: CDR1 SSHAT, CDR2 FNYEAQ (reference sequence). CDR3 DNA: TGTGCTAGCAGCTCACCCGGTCCGTACGAGCAGTACTTC. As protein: CASSSPGPYEQYF.

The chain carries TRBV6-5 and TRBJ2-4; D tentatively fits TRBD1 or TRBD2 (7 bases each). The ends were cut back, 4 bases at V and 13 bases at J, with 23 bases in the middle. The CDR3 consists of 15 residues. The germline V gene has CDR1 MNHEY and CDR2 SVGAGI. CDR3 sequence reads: CASSSQGGQGEIQYF. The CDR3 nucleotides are TGTGCCAGCAGTTCCCAGGGGGGGCAAGGAGAGATCCAGTACTTC.

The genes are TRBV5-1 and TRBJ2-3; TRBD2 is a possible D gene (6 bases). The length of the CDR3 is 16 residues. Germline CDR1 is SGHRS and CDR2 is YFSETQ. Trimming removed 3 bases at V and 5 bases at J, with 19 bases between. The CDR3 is CASSSSAGSVLDTQYF. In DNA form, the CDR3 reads TGCGCCAGCAGCTCCTCAGCGGGTTCGGTATTAGATACGCAGTATTTT.

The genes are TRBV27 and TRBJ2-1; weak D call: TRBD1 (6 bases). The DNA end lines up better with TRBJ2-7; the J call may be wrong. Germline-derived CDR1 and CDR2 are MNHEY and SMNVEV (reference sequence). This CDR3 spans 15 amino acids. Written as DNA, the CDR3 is TGTGCCAGCAGTACCCGGACAGACGCGACCTACGAGCAGTACTTC. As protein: CASSTRTDATYEQYF.

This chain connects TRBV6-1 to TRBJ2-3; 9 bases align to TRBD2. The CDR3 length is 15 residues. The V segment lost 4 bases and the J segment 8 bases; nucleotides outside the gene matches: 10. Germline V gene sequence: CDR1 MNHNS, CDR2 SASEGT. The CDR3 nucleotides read TGTGCCAGCAGTGTTCTGGAAGCGGGAGGCGCTACGCAGTATTTT. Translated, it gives CASSVLEAGGATQYF.

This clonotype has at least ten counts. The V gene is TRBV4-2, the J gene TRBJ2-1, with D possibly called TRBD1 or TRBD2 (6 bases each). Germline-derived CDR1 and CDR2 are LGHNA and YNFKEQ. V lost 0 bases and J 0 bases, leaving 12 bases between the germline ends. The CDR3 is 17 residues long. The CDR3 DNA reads TGTGCCAGCAGCCAAGATCTCCGGGGGCTCTCCTACAATGAGCAGTTCTTC. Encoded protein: CASSQDLRGLSYNEQFF.

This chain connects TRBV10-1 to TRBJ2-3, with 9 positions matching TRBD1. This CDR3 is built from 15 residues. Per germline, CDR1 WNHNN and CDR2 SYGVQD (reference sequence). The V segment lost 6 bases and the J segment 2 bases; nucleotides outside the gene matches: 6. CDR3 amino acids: CASSPGTGSTDTQYF. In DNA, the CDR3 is TGCGCCAGCAGCCCCGGGACAGGGTCCACAGATACGCAGTATTTT.

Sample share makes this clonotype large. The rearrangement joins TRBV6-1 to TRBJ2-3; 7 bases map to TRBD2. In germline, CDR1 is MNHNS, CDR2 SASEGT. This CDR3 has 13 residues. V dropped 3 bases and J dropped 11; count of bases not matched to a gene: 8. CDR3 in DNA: TGTGCCAGCAGTGAGGGGGGGGGTCTGGTGCAGTATTTT. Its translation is CASSEGGGLVQYF.

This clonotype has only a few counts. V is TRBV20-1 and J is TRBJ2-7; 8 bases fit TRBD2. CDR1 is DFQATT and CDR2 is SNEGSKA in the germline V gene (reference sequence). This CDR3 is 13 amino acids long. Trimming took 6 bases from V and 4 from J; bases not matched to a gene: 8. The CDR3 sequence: CSAPSPGGYEQYF. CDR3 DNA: TGCAGTGCCCCTTCTCCGGGGGGGTACGAGCAGTACTTC.

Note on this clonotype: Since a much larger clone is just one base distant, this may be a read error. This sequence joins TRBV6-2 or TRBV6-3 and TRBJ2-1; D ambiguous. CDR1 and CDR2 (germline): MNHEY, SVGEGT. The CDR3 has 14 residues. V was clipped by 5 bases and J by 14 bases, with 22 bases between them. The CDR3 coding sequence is TGTGCCAGCAGTCTGAGCCTGTGGCCCGTAAAGGAGTTCTTC. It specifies CASSLSLWPVKEFF.

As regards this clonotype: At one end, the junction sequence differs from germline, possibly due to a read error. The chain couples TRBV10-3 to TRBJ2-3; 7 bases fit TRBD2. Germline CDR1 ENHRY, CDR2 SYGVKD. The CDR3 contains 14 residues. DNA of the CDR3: TGTGCGGGGAGAGGGGCGGGAGAGCAAGAGACGCAGTATTTC. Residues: CAGRGAGEQETQYF.

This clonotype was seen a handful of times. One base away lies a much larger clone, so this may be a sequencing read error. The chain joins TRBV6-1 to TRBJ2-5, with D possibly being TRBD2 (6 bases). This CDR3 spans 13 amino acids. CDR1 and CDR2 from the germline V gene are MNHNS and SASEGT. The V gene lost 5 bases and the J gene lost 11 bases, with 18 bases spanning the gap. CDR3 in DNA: TGTGCCAGCAGTCTGGGGAGGTACAATGAGCAGTACTTC. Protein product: CASSLGRYNEQYF.

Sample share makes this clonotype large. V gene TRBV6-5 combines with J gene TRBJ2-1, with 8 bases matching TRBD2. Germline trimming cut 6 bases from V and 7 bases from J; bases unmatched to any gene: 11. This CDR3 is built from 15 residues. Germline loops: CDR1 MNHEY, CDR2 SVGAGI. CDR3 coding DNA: TGTGCCAGCAGGGTGAGCGGGAGTGGGCTGAATGAGCAGTTCTTC. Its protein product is CASRVSGSGLNEQFF.

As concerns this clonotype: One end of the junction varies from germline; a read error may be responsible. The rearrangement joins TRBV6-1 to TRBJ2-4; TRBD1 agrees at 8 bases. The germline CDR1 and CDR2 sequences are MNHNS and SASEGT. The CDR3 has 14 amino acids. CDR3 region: CGSRGLRSTNTQYF. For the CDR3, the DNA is TGTGGCAGCAGGGGGCTGCGAAGCACAAATACGCAGTACTTC.